Each of the 27 T cell receptor beta chains below was sequenced from the same sample in a study of T cells in Graves' hyperthyroidism and ophthalmopathy. Regions amplified from RNA transcripts were the TCR beta CDR3 regions. Using the HTBI primer set, a first-round RT-PCR was run on the TCR CDR3. TCRdb reprocessed the multiplex PCR reads via MiXCR and lists one record per CDR3 protein. The table has around 400,000 distinct CDR3 sequences, 25% seen once; the top ten hold over 70%. Sequences were obtained from blood. The origin of the receptors is a man aged 45-65 years with Graves' hyperthyroidism.

The rearrangement uses TRBV5-1 and TRBJ2-2; 7 bases agree with TRBD2. CDR1 SGHRS and CDR2 YFSETQ come from the germline V gene. Trimming removed 6 bases from V and 0 bases from J; junction bases left unmatched: 8. This CDR3 has 16 residues. The DNA for the CDR3 is TGCGCCAGCAACAGAGGCGGGAGTTCGAACACCGGGGAGCTGTTTTTT. Protein sequence: CASNRGGSSNTGELFF.

This clonotype was seen only a few times. The chain couples TRBV7-9 to TRBJ2-3; D ambiguous. Between the trimmed V and J ends, which lost 5 bases and 6 bases, there was a span of 15 bases. The CDR3 has 14 residues. Per germline, CDR1 SEHNR and CDR2 FQNEAQ (reference sequence). The chain's CDR3 is CASSPQAEEDTQYF. CDR3 in DNA: TGTGCCAGCAGCCCCCAGGCCGAAGAGGATACGCAGTATTTT.

The V gene is TRBV29-1, the J gene TRBJ1-1, with TRBD1 matching 9 bases. Looked up from germline, CDR1 is SQVTM and CDR2 is ANQGSEA. This CDR3 comprises 12 residues. V lost 1 base and J lost 11; bases outside the gene matches: 5. The CDR3 coding sequence is TGCAGCGTTGAAGCACAGGGGGCAGAGGCTTTCTTT. It translates to CSVEAQGAEAFF.

This clonotype was seen only once. V gene TRBV25-1 combines with J gene TRBJ1-2; D is unresolved. This CDR3 has 14 residues. Germline-derived CDR1 and CDR2 are MGHDK and SYGVNS. V lost 0 bases to trimming and J lost 8 bases, with 13 bases between them. CDR3 bases: TGTGCCAGCAGTGAATATGGCGGCTCGGGCGGCTACACCTTC. Protein product: CASSEYGGSGGYTF.

As regards this clonotype: A read error is possible here, since a much larger clone lies one base away. This chain links TRBV7-2 with TRBJ2-7, with D perhaps being TRBD1 or TRBD2 (6 bases each). This CDR3 contains 15 residues. Germline V lookup: CDR1 SGHTA, CDR2 FQGNSA. The CDR3 reads CASSFKGGSSYEQCF. The CDR3 nucleotides are TGTGCCAGCAGCTTTAAGGGGGGAAGCTCCTACGAGCAGTGCTTC. Drawing the rest from reference TRBV7-2 and TRBJ2-7, the complete variable domain is GAGVSQSPSNKVTEKGKDVELRCDPISGHTALYWYRQSLGQGLEFLIYFQGNSAPDKSGLPSDRFSAERTGGSVSTLTIQRTQQEDSAVYLCASSFKGGSSYEQCFGPGTRLTVT.

V and J are TRBV20-1 and TRBJ2-7, with 9 bases lining up with TRBD1. The CDR3 sequence is 14 residues long. Per the germline V gene, CDR1 is DFQATT and CDR2 is SNEGSKA (reference sequence). V gave up 0 bases and J gave up 5 bases; unmatched junction bases: 5. CDR3 nucleotides: TGCAGTGCTAGAGATAACAGGGGGCTCCACGAGCAGTACTTC. Its translation: CSARDNRGLHEQYF.

There are many counts of this clonotype. This rearrangement joins TRBV7-2 to TRBJ2-1, with 8 bases matching TRBD2. Unmatched junction bases numbered 6, after V lost 7 bases and J lost 4 bases. Per the germline V gene, CDR1 is SGHTA and CDR2 is FQGNSA. This CDR3 is built from 14 residues. The CDR3 spells CASTGGRTYNEQFF. The DNA for the CDR3 is TGTGCCAGCACGGGCGGGAGGACATACAATGAGCAGTTCTTC.

The CDR3 bases are TGTGCCAGTATCCCGGACAGGGCGGACCTATATGGCTACACCTTC. It encodes CASIPDRADLYGYTF. The chain joins TRBV19 to TRBJ1-2, with 8 bases identical to TRBD1. The CDR3 runs 15 residues. V lost 7 bases, J lost 5 bases, and 12 bases stayed unmatched. Germline CDR1 reads LNHDA; CDR2 reads SQIVND (reference sequence).

V and J are TRBV3-1 and TRBJ2-3, with a possible D match to TRBD1 (5 bases). This CDR3 is 15 amino acids long. CDR1 is LGHDT and CDR2 is YNNKEL in the germline V gene (reference sequence). The V end lost 5 bases, the J end lost 1 base, and 13 bases lay between the germline ends. The DNA for the CDR3 is TGTGCCAGCAGCAAACAGGTCTCCGGCACAGATACGCAGTATTTT. Protein sequence: CASSKQVSGTDTQYF.

This clonotype occurred many times. This chain uses TRBV2 with TRBJ1-1, with D perhaps TRBD1 (6 bases). This CDR3 region has 14 residues. Deletions cut 6 bases from V and 4 bases from J, with 15 bases between. Germline values: CDR1 SNHLY, CDR2 FYNNEI. The CDR3 sequence is CASRAQGRSTEAFF. CDR3 DNA sequence: TGTGCCAGCAGAGCCCAGGGGAGGAGCACTGAAGCTTTCTTT. The whole variable domain, filled in from reference TRBV2 and TRBJ1-1, reads EPEVTQTPSHQVTQMGQEVILRCVPISNHLYFYWYRQILGQKVEFLVSFYNNEISEKSEIFDDQFSVERPDGSNFTLKIRSTKLEDSAMYFCASRAQGRSTEAFFGQGTRLTVV.

This clonotype was seen many times. The chain has TRBV28 and TRBJ2-7; 7 bases agree with TRBD1. The CDR3 sequence is 13 residues long. V trimming: 10 bases; J trimming: 3 bases; junction bases outside the gene matches: 9. Germline V lookup: CDR1 MDHEN, CDR2 SYDVKM. CDR3 sequence (DNA): TGTGCCACCACGGGGACAGCCAACTACGAGCAGTACTTC. It is translated as CATTGTANYEQYF.

Only a few counts were recorded for this clonotype. The chain uses TRBV5-1 and TRBJ2-1, with no clear D. In germline, CDR1 is SGHRS, CDR2 YFSETQ. The CDR3 covers 15 residues. V lost 4 bases and J lost 8, with 19 bases in between. This chain's CDR3 is CASSPAGQATHEQFF. As DNA, the CDR3 is TGCGCCAGCAGCCCGGCCGGGCAGGCTACACATGAGCAGTTCTTC.

The chain couples TRBV20-1 to TRBJ2-7; tentative D call: TRBD1 (5 bases). Germline V gene sequence: CDR1 DFQATT, CDR2 SNEGSKA (reference sequence). The length of the CDR3 is 14 residues. V was pared by 3 bases and J by 2 bases, with 14 bases between. CDR3 DNA: TGCAGTGCTAGGGCCACAGGTTTTGCCTACGAGCAGTACTTC. It encodes CSARATGFAYEQYF.

V is TRBV5-1 and J is TRBJ1-2; 8 bases match TRBD1. J gave up 5 bases and V 5 bases, and 5 bases lay outside the gene matches. This CDR3 region has 13 residues. Germline loops: CDR1 SGHRS, CDR2 YFSETQ. The CDR3 reads CASRPDREYGYTF. CDR3 nucleotides: TGCGCCAGCAGGCCGGACAGGGAATATGGCTACACCTTC.

The chain links TRBV10-3 to TRBJ2-2, with D possibly being TRBD1 (5 bases). The CDR3 extends over 14 amino acids. The germline V and J ends were trimmed by 5 bases and 4 bases, with 11 bases remaining between them. Germline loops: CDR1 ENHRY, CDR2 SYGVKD. CDR3 coding DNA: TGTGCCATCAGTCCTCTTGGGGCCACCGGGGAGCTGTTTTTT. Protein sequence: CAISPLGATGELFF.

This clonotype turned up a few times. The V gene is TRBV29-1, the J gene TRBJ2-7; D might be TRBD2 (7 bases). Germline CDR1 is SQVTM and CDR2 is ANQGSEA. The CDR3 is made up of 11 amino acids. The V gene lost 4 bases and the J gene lost 6 bases, with 10 bases spanning the gap. CDR3 DNA: TGCAGCGTTGCTAGGGGGGGCGAGCAGTACTTC. This sequence encodes CSVARGGEQYF.

This chain uses TRBV5-5 with TRBJ2-6, with a possible D match to TRBD2 (6 bases). Germline V gene data show CDR1 as SGHKS and CDR2 as YYEKEE (reference sequence). Trimming stripped 4 bases from V and 0 bases from J, with 11 bases between. The CDR3 totals 16 residues. CDR3: CASSGGSSSGANVLTF. The CDR3 nucleotides are TGTGCCAGCAGCGGAGGGTCTAGCTCTGGGGCCAACGTCCTGACTTTC.

V usage is TRBV7-2 and J usage is TRBJ2-2, with 9 bases lining up with TRBD2. CDR1 and CDR2 (germline): SGHTA, FQGNSA. V lost 1 base to trimming and J lost 7 bases; unmatched junction nucleotides: 10. This CDR3 has 17 residues. The CDR3 reads CASSLVGSGSFIGELFF. CDR3 sequence (DNA): TGTGCCAGCAGCTTAGTCGGTAGCGGGAGTTTCATCGGGGAGCTGTTTTTT.

This chain links TRBV5-1 with TRBJ1-2; D is possibly TRBD1 (6 bases). Per the germline V gene, CDR1 is SGHRS and CDR2 is YFSETQ. This CDR3 has 13 amino acids. Trimming stripped 4 bases from V and 6 bases from J, with 13 bases between. CDR3 DNA: TGCGCCAGCAGCGTACAGGGAAGGGATGGCTACACCTTC. Its translation: CASSVQGRDGYTF.

This clonotype was counted at least ten times. The chain couples TRBV2 to TRBJ2-5; 7 bases map to TRBD1. V shed 7 bases, J shed 2 bases, and the junction held 7 bases outside the gene matches. The germline V gene encodes CDR1 SNHLY and CDR2 FYNNEI. This CDR3 comprises 14 residues. In nucleotides, the CDR3 is TGTGCCAGCACGGGACAGACCTTTCAAGAGACCCAGTACTTC. Translated: CASTGQTFQETQYF.

This clonotype was counted between two and nine times. The chain uses TRBV6-1 and TRBJ2-1; 9 bases agree with TRBD2. The CDR3 totals 15 residues. CDR1 and CDR2 (germline): MNHNS, SASEGT. Trimming took 7 bases from V and 4 from J; bases not matched to a gene: 8. The CDR3 spells CASILTSGRYNEQFF. The DNA of the CDR3 is TGTGCCAGCATCCTGACTAGCGGTCGTTACAATGAGCAGTTCTTC.

The chain carries TRBV5-1 and TRBJ2-7; 12 bases match TRBD1. Germline V lookup: CDR1 SGHRS, CDR2 YFSETQ. After removal of 5 bases from V and 5 bases from J, the junction contained 2 bases not matched to a gene. The CDR3 length is 13 residues. CDR3 region: CASRGTGGHEQYF. CDR3 nucleotide sequence: TGCGCCAGCAGAGGGACAGGGGGCCACGAGCAGTACTTC.

The rearrangement uses TRBV19 and TRBJ2-7, with TRBD2 identical over 15 bases. This CDR3 spans 16 amino acids. V was clipped by 6 bases and J by 4 bases; unmatched bases: 7. CDR1 is LNHDA and CDR2 is SQIVND in the germline V gene (reference sequence). The CDR3 spells CASSGTSGRTFYEQYF. The CDR3 nucleotides are TGTGCCAGTAGCGGGACTAGCGGGAGGACCTTTTACGAGCAGTACTTC.

This clonotype was detected ten times or more. This chain joins TRBV30 and TRBJ2-3; maybe TRBD2 (6 bases). CDR1 is GTSNPN and CDR2 is SVGIG in the germline V gene (reference sequence). The germline V and J ends were trimmed by 0 bases and 3 bases, with 22 bases remaining between them. CDR3 length equals 18 residues. The chain's CDR3 is CAWSVPQGAGLRTDTQYF. CDR3 coding DNA: TGTGCCTGGAGTGTACCTCAGGGTGCGGGACTTAGGACAGATACGCAGTATTTT.

This clonotype was observed a few times. The chain couples TRBV24-1 to TRBJ2-3; D possibly corresponds to TRBD2 (6 bases). Trimming cost V 5 bases and J 6 bases, with 20 bases left between them. Germline V lookup: CDR1 KGHDR, CDR2 SFDVKD. This CDR3 has 16 amino acids. DNA of the CDR3: TGTGCCACCAGTGTCCCCGGGGCCGGGAGTTTGGATACGCAGTATTTT. Amino acids: CATSVPGAGSLDTQYF.

In its sample, this clonotype was seen many times. The chain couples TRBV28 to TRBJ1-4; unclear D gene. CDR3 length: 13 residues. Deletions cut 6 bases from V and 3 bases from J, with 8 bases between. Germline V gene sequence: CDR1 MDHEN, CDR2 SYDVKM. The CDR3, as DNA: TGTGCCAGCAGGCTGGGCTCTAATGAAAAACTGTTTTTT. This codes for CASRLGSNEKLFF.

This clonotype was seen more than once but under ten times. The rearrangement joins TRBV7-2 to TRBJ2-7; 8 nucleotides align to TRBD1. The V gene's germline CDR1 is SGHTA and CDR2 FQGNSA. The CDR3 length is 14 residues. V lost 5 bases to trimming and J lost 2 bases; unmatched junction nucleotides: 5. The CDR3 DNA follows: TGTGCCAGCAGCCCGGACAGGGTGGCCTACGAGCAGTACTTC. Its protein product is CASSPDRVAYEQYF.